This is a list of T cell receptor beta chains from one sample in a study of cytomegalovirus exposure and HLA in healthy donors. TCRdb keeps only in-frame clones here, not all; method: immunoSEQ multiplex PCR. Of around 80,000 clones listed, 78% are singletons. Sequenced material: PBMCs. Every receptor here comes from a man in his forties in good health and CMV-seronegative. Both conserved end residues are trimmed from each CDR3. The order of the fields is clone size, D gene, V gene, CDR3 protein. The D gene is left open where the match is weak. Expanded clones are given a class, and other clones once, few, many or no size at all.

NA TRBD2 TRBV7-2 ASSFRIAGVDEQY
NA NA TRBV21-1 ASSKEGRDRGLEQY
few NA TRBV11-2 ASSPPSGPGLTDTQY
NA TRBD2 TRBV7-3 ASSPSGSTYNEQF
NA NA TRBV6-5 ASSPWREYTGELF
NA TRBD2 TRBV5-1 ASSLDVGGTRNEQF
NA TRBD2 TRBV5-6 ASSLEKLAGVVNEQF
NA TRBD2 TRBV2 ASRRTSGTGELF
NA NA TRBV2 ASSRFGGGYNEQF
NA TRBD2 TRBV6-6 ASSYSSGELKQY
NA TRBD1 TRBV7-2 ASSLDRALNTEAF
NA TRBD1 TRBV28 ASSLVGQISYNEQF
few TRBD1 TRBV4-3 ASSQDRTGVWAEAF
NA TRBD1 TRBV30 AWSALTGGGQPQH
NA NA TRBV6-4 ASSDSTGGYNEQF
few TRBD2 TRBV4-2 ASSQRAGTSGHNEQF
NA TRBD1 TRBV10-3 ASRDRLFEAF
NA TRBD2 TRBV7-9 ASRRTSGMAGELF
once TRBD1 TRBV5-4 ASSGPPGQGAREQY
NA NA TRBV7-3 ASSATYQETQY
once TRBD1 TRBV6-5 ASSYTGVGQPQH
NA TRBD2 TRBV11-2 ASSSGLAYEQY